The rows below give T cell receptor beta chains drawn from one sample of a study of identical twins. Each CDR3 protein gets one entry after TCRdb re-called the 5' RACE reads with MiXCR. The table records approximately 700,000 distinct CDR3 sequences, less than 7% of them present only once. The sample consisted of naive T cells sorted from blood. These receptors came from a man aged 18 to 35 in good health. The CDR3 runs from the conserved cysteine through the conserved F or W. A D gene is named only where the DNA matches it firmly. Some rows have no size entry. The others give once, few or many, or a class for an expanded clone.

j_call: TRBJ2-4
d_call: TRBD2
v_call: TRBV5-1
clone_size: few
cdr3_nt: TGCGCCAGCAGCTTGGATGCGGGAGCAGCCAAAAACATTCAGTACTTC
cdr3_aa: CASSLDAGAAKNIQYF

j_call: TRBJ2-4
d_call: TRBD1
v_call: TRBV2
clone_size: few
cdr3_nt: TGTGCCAGCAGGGGACAGGAGCTAGCCAAAAACATTCAGTACTTC
cdr3_aa: CASRGQELAKNIQYF

j_call: TRBJ2-1
d_call: .
v_call: TRBV29-1
clone_size: many
cdr3_nt: TGCAGCGTAAGTCTGCTCAGCTCCTACAATGAGCAGTTCTTC
cdr3_aa: CSVSLLSSYNEQFF

j_call: TRBJ2-5
d_call: TRBD2
v_call: TRBV30
clone_size: .
cdr3_nt: TGTGCCTGGAGAATAGCGGGAGTCCAAGAGACCCAGTACTTC
cdr3_aa: CAWRIAGVQETQYF

j_call: TRBJ2-1
d_call: TRBD2
v_call: TRBV5-1
clone_size: many
cdr3_nt: TGCGCCAGCAGCTTGGCCGCGACTAGCGGGGGGGATGAGCAGTTCTTC
cdr3_aa: CASSLAATSGGDEQFF

j_call: TRBJ2-7
d_call: .
v_call: TRBV29-1
clone_size: many
cdr3_nt: TGCAGCGTTGAAGATAGGGCTGGGTACGAGCAGTACTTC
cdr3_aa: CSVEDRAGYEQYF

j_call: TRBJ1-1
d_call: .
v_call: TRBV4-3
clone_size: .
cdr3_nt: TGCGCCAGCAGCCAAGGGGCAGGGTTGGACACTGAAGCTTTCTTT
cdr3_aa: CASSQGAGLDTEAFF

j_call: TRBJ2-5
d_call: .
v_call: TRBV5-6
clone_size: .
cdr3_nt: TGTGCCAGCAGCCCCCGGAGTCCGGAGACCCAGTACTTC
cdr3_aa: CASSPRSPETQYF

j_call: TRBJ2-5
d_call: .
v_call: TRBV7-2
clone_size: many
cdr3_nt: TGTGCCAGCAACGTACGGGCACAAGAGACCCAGTACTTC
cdr3_aa: CASNVRAQETQYF

j_call: TRBJ2-1
d_call: .
v_call: TRBV15
clone_size: few
cdr3_nt: TGTGCCACCAGCAGAACCGGAGAGCAGTTCTTC
cdr3_aa: CATSRTGEQFF

j_call: TRBJ2-2
d_call: .
v_call: TRBV4-1
clone_size: many
cdr3_nt: TGCGCCAGCAGCACGCAGAACACCGGGGAGCTGTTTTTT
cdr3_aa: CASSTQNTGELFF

j_call: TRBJ1-5
d_call: .
v_call: TRBV19
clone_size: .
cdr3_nt: TGTGCCAGTAGTATCTATCGTACAGGGAATAATCAGCCCCAGCATTTT
cdr3_aa: CASSIYRTGNNQPQHF

j_call: TRBJ2-5
d_call: .
v_call: TRBV12-3/TRBV12-4
clone_size: many
cdr3_nt: TGTGCCAGCAGTCTGGATGCCCAAGAGACCCAGTACTTC
cdr3_aa: CASSLDAQETQYF

j_call: TRBJ2-3
d_call: .
v_call: TRBV12-3/TRBV12-4
clone_size: many
cdr3_nt: TGTGCCAGCAGTCCCCTGTCTTGGGGCGAGGGGAATACGCAGTATTTT
cdr3_aa: CASSPLSWGEGNTQYF

j_call: TRBJ2-5
d_call: TRBD2
v_call: TRBV6-2/TRBV6-3
clone_size: .
cdr3_nt: TGTGCCAGCAGTAGCGGGAACGTCCAAGAGACCCAGTACTTC
cdr3_aa: CASSSGNVQETQYF

j_call: TRBJ1-5
d_call: .
v_call: TRBV6-2/TRBV6-3
clone_size: .
cdr3_nt: TGTGCCAGCAGACAAGGGGGGGCAGGTCCTCAGCCCCAGCATTTT
cdr3_aa: CASRQGGAGPQPQHF

j_call: TRBJ2-3
d_call: .
v_call: TRBV4-2
clone_size: few
cdr3_nt: TGTGCCAGCAGCCAAACTACTAGGGCACTCACAGATACGCAGTATTTT
cdr3_aa: CASSQTTRALTDTQYF

j_call: TRBJ2-2
d_call: .
v_call: TRBV20-1
clone_size: many
cdr3_nt: TGCAGTGCTAGAGATCCGGGGGCGGGGACCGGGGAGCTGTTTTTT
cdr3_aa: CSARDPGAGTGELFF

j_call: TRBJ1-2
d_call: TRBD1
v_call: TRBV19
clone_size: .
cdr3_nt: TGTGCCAGTAGTCCAGGACAGGGTTTGATTGGTTACACCTTC
cdr3_aa: CASSPGQGLIGYTF

j_call: TRBJ1-2
d_call: .
v_call: TRBV29-1
clone_size: few
cdr3_nt: TGCAGCGCGCGGACAGCTTCTAACTATGGCTACACCTTC
cdr3_aa: CSARTASNYGYTF

j_call: TRBJ2-6
d_call: TRBD2
v_call: TRBV12-5
clone_size: .
cdr3_nt: TGTGCTAGTGGTCCGGGACTAGCGGGGTTCTCTGGGGCCAACGTCCTGACTTTC
cdr3_aa: CASGPGLAGFSGANVLTF

j_call: TRBJ2-2
d_call: .
v_call: TRBV5-1
clone_size: .
cdr3_nt: TGCGCCATCGGGGGACTTACTGGGACCGGGGAGCTGTTTTTT
cdr3_aa: CAIGGLTGTGELFF

j_call: TRBJ2-2
d_call: .
v_call: TRBV3-1
clone_size: many
cdr3_nt: TGTGCCAGCAGCCTCGCGGGCTTCACCGGGGAGCTGTTTTTT
cdr3_aa: CASSLAGFTGELFF

j_call: TRBJ2-7
d_call: .
v_call: TRBV5-1
clone_size: many
cdr3_nt: TGCGCCAGCAGCTTGAACACCGGGTACGAGCAGTACTTC
cdr3_aa: CASSLNTGYEQYF

j_call: TRBJ2-1
d_call: TRBD2
v_call: TRBV3-1
clone_size: few
cdr3_nt: TGTGCCAGCAGCCAAATAGCGGGAGTGAACGGTGAGCAGTTCTTC
cdr3_aa: CASSQIAGVNGEQFF

j_call: TRBJ1-4
d_call: TRBD1
v_call: TRBV7-6
clone_size: .
cdr3_nt: TGTGCCAGCAGCTTACCTGGCCAGGGGGCGACTAATGAAAAACTGTTTTTT
cdr3_aa: CASSLPGQGATNEKLFF

j_call: TRBJ2-3
d_call: TRBD2
v_call: TRBV2
clone_size: .
cdr3_nt: TGTGCCAGCAGTGAAAGGGGACGACTAGCGGGAGATTCGGGGACAGATACGCAGTATTTT
cdr3_aa: CASSERGRLAGDSGTDTQYF

j_call: TRBJ2-6
d_call: .
v_call: TRBV7-9
clone_size: few
cdr3_nt: TGTGCCAAACGCGGAGAAGCACGAGTCCTGACTTTC
cdr3_aa: CAKRGEARVLTF

j_call: TRBJ2-5
d_call: TRBD2
v_call: TRBV29-1
clone_size: many
cdr3_nt: TGCAGCGTCCGCCTGGCTAGCGGGAGGGCCTTTGGGACCCAGTACTTC
cdr3_aa: CSVRLASGRAFGTQYF

j_call: TRBJ2-2
d_call: TRBD2
v_call: TRBV6-5
clone_size: many
cdr3_nt: TGTGCCAGCAGTTATACTCCTCTAGCGGGAGGCTCCGCGAACACCGGGGAGCTGTTTTTT
cdr3_aa: CASSYTPLAGGSANTGELFF

j_call: TRBJ2-3
d_call: .
v_call: TRBV7-6
clone_size: many
cdr3_nt: TGTGCCAGCAGCTTAGCGGAGACAGATACGCAGTATTTT
cdr3_aa: CASSLAETDTQYF

j_call: TRBJ2-7
d_call: TRBD2
v_call: TRBV3-1
clone_size: .
cdr3_nt: TGTGCCAGCAGCCAAAAAATAGCGGGAGGGGCCCCTCTCTCCTACGAGCAGTACTTC
cdr3_aa: CASSQKIAGGAPLSYEQYF

j_call: TRBJ2-7
d_call: TRBD2
v_call: TRBV6-2/TRBV6-3
clone_size: many
cdr3_nt: TGTGCCAGCAGTTACGAGCGGGAGGCCGCCACCTACGAGCAGTACTTC
cdr3_aa: CASSYEREAATYEQYF

j_call: TRBJ2-7
d_call: .
v_call: TRBV28
clone_size: few
cdr3_nt: TGTGCCAGCAGTTCCCTCAGGGACGAGCAGTACTTC
cdr3_aa: CASSSLRDEQYF

j_call: TRBJ2-7
d_call: TRBD2
v_call: TRBV7-2
clone_size: .
cdr3_nt: TGTGCCAGCAGTCGCGCCCGTAGCGGGAGGGCCTCCGAGCAGTACTTC
cdr3_aa: CASSRARSGRASEQYF

j_call: TRBJ1-4
d_call: .
v_call: TRBV6-5
clone_size: many
cdr3_nt: TGTGCCAGCAGTTACGAGAGAACTAATGAAAAACTGTTTTTT
cdr3_aa: CASSYERTNEKLFF

j_call: TRBJ1-1
d_call: .
v_call: TRBV11-1
clone_size: .
cdr3_nt: TGTGCCAGCAGCCCGAAATCGTCGGGGCTCACTGAAGCTTTCTTT
cdr3_aa: CASSPKSSGLTEAFF

j_call: TRBJ1-5
d_call: .
v_call: TRBV20-1
clone_size: few
cdr3_nt: TGCAGTGCTAGACAAAGGCCTGGGGGTGGCAATCAGCCCCAGCATTTT
cdr3_aa: CSARQRPGGGNQPQHF

j_call: TRBJ2-2
d_call: TRBD1
v_call: TRBV5-1
clone_size: many
cdr3_nt: TGCGCCAGCAGCCCGAGGACAGGGGGCCAGCTCGGGCCCGGGGAGCTGTTTTTT
cdr3_aa: CASSPRTGGQLGPGELFF

j_call: TRBJ2-2
d_call: .
v_call: TRBV7-8
clone_size: few
cdr3_nt: TGTGCCAGCATGGGACCGCGGGGCCCCACCGGGGAGCTGTTTTTT
cdr3_aa: CASMGPRGPTGELFF

j_call: TRBJ2-5
d_call: .
v_call: TRBV12-3/TRBV12-4
clone_size: many
cdr3_nt: TGTGCCAGCAGCAATTCGGCTGAGACCCAGTACTTC
cdr3_aa: CASSNSAETQYF

j_call: TRBJ2-1
d_call: TRBD2
v_call: TRBV12-3/TRBV12-4
clone_size: many
cdr3_nt: TGTGCCAGCAGTCCAGCCCTAGCGGGAGTAGGCAATGAGCAGTTCTTC
cdr3_aa: CASSPALAGVGNEQFF

j_call: TRBJ2-5
d_call: .
v_call: TRBV28
clone_size: many
cdr3_nt: TGTGCCAGCTATAGAAGCAGGGTCGAGACCCAGTACTTC
cdr3_aa: CASYRSRVETQYF